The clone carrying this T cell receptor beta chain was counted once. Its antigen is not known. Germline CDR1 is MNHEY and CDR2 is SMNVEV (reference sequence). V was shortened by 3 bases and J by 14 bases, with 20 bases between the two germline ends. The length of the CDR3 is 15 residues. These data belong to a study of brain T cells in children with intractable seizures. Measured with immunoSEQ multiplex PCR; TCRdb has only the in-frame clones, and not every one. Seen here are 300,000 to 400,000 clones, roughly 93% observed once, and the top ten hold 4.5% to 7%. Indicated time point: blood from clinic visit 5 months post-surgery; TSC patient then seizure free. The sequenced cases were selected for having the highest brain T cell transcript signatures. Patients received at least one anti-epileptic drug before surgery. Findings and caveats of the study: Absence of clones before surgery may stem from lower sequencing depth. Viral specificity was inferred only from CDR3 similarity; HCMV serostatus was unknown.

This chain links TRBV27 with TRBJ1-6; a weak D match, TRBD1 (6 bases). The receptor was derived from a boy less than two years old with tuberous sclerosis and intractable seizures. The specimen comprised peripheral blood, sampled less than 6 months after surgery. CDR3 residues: CASSFSLGGGQSLHF. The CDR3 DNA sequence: TGTGCCAGCAGTTTTTCCCTTGGGGGGGGCCAGTCCCTCCACTTT.